This T cell receptor beta chain was documented in a study of CD8 T cells in Susac syndrome. Background on the study: There were Susac syndrome patients who were therapy-naive at blood draw, others on corticosteroids, and others on intravenous immunoglobulin alone. Findings and limits, study-wide: In Susac syndrome, the CD4+ T cell repertoires did not show clonal expansion.

With random hexamers, roughly 0.45 to 1 ug RNA was reverse transcribed. TCRdb analysed the immunoSEQ multiplex PCR reads with MiXCR anew, one entry per CDR3 protein. The table records 200,000 to 250,000 distinct CDR3 sequences, roughly 93% of them present only once. To note about this clonotype: The antigen remains undetermined.

This CDR3 is built from 14 residues. The germline CDR1 and CDR2 sequences are DFQATT and SNEGSKA (reference sequence). Trimming took off 6 bases at V and 2 bases at J, with 17 bases between the two ends. Negative magnetic isolation gave CD8+ and CD4+ cells; FACS enriched CD8+ TEMRA. The chain couples TRBV20-1 to TRBJ2-7, with D hard to call. The sequence was obtained from a human donor with Susac syndrome. Material: CD4+ T cells from PBMCs. The CDR3 region is CSANPVAGPYEQYF. The CDR3 DNA sequence: TGCAGTGCCAACCCCGTAGCAGGCCCCTACGAGCAGTACTTC.